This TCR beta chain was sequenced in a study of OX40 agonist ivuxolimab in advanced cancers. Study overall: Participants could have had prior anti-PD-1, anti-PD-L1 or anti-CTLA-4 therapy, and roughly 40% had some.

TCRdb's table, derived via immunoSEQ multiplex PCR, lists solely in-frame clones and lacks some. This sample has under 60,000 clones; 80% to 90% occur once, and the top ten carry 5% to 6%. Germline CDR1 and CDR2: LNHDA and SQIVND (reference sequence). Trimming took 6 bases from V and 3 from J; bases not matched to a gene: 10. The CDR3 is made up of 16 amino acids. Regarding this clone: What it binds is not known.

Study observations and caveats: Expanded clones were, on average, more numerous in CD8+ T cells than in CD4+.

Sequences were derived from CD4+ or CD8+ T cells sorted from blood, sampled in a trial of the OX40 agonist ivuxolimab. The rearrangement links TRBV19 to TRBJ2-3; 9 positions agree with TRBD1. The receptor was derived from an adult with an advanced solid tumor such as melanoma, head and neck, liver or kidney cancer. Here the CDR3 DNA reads TGTGCCAGTAGCCTCGGGACAGGGAGATATACAGATACGCAGTATTTT. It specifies CASSLGTGRYTDTQYF.